This TCR beta chain emerged from a study of blood T cell repertoires in COVID-19. On the study more broadly: COVID-19 samples, acute and convalescent, were from the United States, Italy and Spain. PBMCs, B-cell-depleted T cells, or T cells provided the cDNA or gDNA that made up the material.

V was trimmed by 3 bases and J by 0 bases, leaving 17 bases between them. The CDR3 is 17 residues long. Germline values: CDR1 SEHNR, CDR2 FQNEAQ (reference sequence). Methods used by the authors: Estimates of nucleated cell counts were drawn from the amplification of reference gene primers. The assay was immunoSEQ multiplex PCR, and TCRdb's table has in-frame clones only and misses some. The V and J calls and the clone size are those of that table, but D and trimming were determined from the DNA. The sample has about 350,000 clones; approximately 89% are singletons. The sample consisted of peripheral blood. The chain links TRBV7-9 to TRBJ1-1; D is unclear. The TCR sequence derives from a woman between 18 and 29 years old who had recovered from COVID-19. CDR3 sequence reads: CASSFSGKADMNTEAFF. The CDR3, as DNA: TGTGCCAGCAGCTTCTCAGGAAAGGCCGATATGAACACTGAAGCTTTCTTT.